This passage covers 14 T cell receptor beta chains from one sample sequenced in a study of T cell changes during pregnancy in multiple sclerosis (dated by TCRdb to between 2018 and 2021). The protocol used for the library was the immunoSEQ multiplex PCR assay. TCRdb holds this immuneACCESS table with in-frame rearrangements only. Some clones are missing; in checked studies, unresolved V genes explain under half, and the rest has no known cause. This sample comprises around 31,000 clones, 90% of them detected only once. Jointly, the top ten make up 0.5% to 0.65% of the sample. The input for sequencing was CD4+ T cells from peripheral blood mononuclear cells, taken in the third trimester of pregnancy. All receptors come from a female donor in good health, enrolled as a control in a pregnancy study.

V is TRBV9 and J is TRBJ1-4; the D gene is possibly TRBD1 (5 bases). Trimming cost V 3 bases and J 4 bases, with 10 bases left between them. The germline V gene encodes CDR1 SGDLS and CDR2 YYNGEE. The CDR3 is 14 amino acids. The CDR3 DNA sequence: TGTGCCAGCAGCGCGGGGGACCTTAATGAAAAACTGTTTTTT. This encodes CASSAGDLNEKLFF. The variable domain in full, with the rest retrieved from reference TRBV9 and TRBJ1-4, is DSGVTQTPKHLITATGQRVTLRCSPRSGDLSVYWYQQSLDQGLQFLIQYYNGEERAKGNILERFSAQQFPDLHSELNLSSLELGDSALYFCASSAGDLNEKLFFGSGTQLSVL.

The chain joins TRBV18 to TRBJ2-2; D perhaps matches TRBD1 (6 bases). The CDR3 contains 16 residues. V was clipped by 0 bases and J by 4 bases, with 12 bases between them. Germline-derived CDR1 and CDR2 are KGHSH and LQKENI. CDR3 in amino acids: CASSPPMGAGTGELFF. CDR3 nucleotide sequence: TGTGCCAGCTCACCACCGATGGGGGCCGGCACCGGGGAGCTGTTTTTT.

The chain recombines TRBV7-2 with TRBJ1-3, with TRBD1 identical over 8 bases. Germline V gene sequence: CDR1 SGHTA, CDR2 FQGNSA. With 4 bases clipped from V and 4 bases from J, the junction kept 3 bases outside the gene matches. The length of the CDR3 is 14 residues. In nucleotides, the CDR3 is TGTGCCAGCAGCTCCGGGACAGGCGGAAACACCATATATTTT. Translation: CASSSGTGGNTIYF.

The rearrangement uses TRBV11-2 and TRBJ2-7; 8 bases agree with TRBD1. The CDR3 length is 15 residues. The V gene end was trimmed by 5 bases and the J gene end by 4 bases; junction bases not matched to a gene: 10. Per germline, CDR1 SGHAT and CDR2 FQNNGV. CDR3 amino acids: CASSPPGGLGYEQYF. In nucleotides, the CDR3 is TGTGCCAGCAGCCCGCCAGGGGGCCTTGGGTACGAGCAGTACTTC.

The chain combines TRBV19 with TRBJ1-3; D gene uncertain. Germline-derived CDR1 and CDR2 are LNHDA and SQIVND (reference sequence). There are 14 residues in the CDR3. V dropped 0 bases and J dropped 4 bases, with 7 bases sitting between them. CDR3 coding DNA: TGTGCCAGTAGTATAGACACAATCGGAAACACCATATATTTT. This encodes CASSIDTIGNTIYF.

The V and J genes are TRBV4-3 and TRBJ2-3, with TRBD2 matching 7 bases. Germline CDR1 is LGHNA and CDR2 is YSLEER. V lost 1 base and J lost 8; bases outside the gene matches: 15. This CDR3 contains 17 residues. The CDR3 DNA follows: TGCGCCAGCAGCCAAGGGGGGGGGAGTTCCCGTGGGGGTACGCAGTATTTT. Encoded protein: CASSQGGGSSRGGTQYF.

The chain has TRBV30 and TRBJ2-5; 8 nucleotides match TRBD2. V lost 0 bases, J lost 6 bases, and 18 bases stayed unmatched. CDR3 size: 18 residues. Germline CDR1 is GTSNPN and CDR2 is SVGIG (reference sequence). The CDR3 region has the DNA TGTGCCTGGAGTGTACGCCGGGTCGGAGCGGGAGTGGGGAAGACCCAGTACTTC. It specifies CAWSVRRVGAGVGKTQYF.

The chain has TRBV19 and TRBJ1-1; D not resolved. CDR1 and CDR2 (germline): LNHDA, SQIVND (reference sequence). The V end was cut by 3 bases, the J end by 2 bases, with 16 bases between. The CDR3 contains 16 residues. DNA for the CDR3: TGTGCCAGTAGTATGCCCCTCCTCCGGGAAAACACTGAAGCTTTCTTT. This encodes CASSMPLLRENTEAFF.

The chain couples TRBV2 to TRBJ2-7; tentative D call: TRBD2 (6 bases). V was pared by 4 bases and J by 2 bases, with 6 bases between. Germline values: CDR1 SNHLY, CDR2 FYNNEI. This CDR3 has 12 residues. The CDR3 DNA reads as TGTGCCAGCAGTGGGGGGGCCTACGAGCAGTACTTC. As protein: CASSGGAYEQYF.

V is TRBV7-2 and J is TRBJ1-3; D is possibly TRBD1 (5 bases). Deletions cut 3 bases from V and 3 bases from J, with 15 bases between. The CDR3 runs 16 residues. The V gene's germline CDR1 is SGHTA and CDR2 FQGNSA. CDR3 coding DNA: TGTGCCAGCAGCTTGGCGGGGGGAAAGGTTGGAAACACCATATATTTT. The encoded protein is CASSLAGGKVGNTIYF.

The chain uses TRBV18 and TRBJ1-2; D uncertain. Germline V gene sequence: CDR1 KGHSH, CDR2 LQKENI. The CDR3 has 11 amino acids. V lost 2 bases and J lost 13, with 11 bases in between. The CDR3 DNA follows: TGTGCCAGCTCACCAGAGGGATCCGGCACCTTC. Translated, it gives CASSPEGSGTF.

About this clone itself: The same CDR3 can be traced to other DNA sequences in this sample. In DNA, the CDR3 is TGTGCCAGCAGTTACTCGGGGGGGTTATACGAGCAGTACTTC. Protein: CASSYSGGLYEQYF. V and J are TRBV6-5 and TRBJ2-7; TRBD2 aligns across 7 bases. The trim removed 0 bases at V and 4 bases at J, leaving 3 bases unmatched. This CDR3 is built from 14 residues. Germline V lookup: CDR1 MNHEY, CDR2 SVGAGI.

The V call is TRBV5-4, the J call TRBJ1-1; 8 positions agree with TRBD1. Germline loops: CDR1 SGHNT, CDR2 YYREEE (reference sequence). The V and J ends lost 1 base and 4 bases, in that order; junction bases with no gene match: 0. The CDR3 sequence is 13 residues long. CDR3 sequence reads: CASSLQGATEAFF. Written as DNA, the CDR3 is TGTGCCAGCAGCTTGCAGGGGGCCACTGAAGCTTTCTTT.

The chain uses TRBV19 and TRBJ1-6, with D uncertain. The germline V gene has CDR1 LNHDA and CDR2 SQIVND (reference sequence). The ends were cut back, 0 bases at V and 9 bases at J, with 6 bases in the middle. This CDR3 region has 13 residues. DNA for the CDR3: TGTGCCAGTAGTATAGATCCGCGTTCACCCCTCCACTTT. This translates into CASSIDPRSPLHF.